The clone carrying this TCR beta chain was recorded at least ten times. Antigen unknown. The data stem from a study of early T cells in non-severe SARS-CoV-2 infection. Turning to the study itself: Bulk RNA taken from unsorted whole blood was sequenced, leaving chains unpaired.

Study results and limitations: The matching step, a VDJdb search, favored anti-spike CD8 responses and missed private and CD4 specificities.

Germline-derived CDR1 and CDR2 are MNHEY and SVGEGT. V lost 6 bases to trimming and J lost 5 bases, with 8 bases between them. The CDR3 length is 11 residues. Attached unique molecular identifiers marked individual cDNA molecules. Each CDR3 protein is one row after TCRdb ran MiXCR on the 5' RACE reads. Of approximately 50,000 distinct CDR3 sequences listed, approximately 13% were seen once; the top ten hold more than 1.1%. This sequence was found in an adult who was a healthcare worker with PCR-confirmed SARS-CoV-2 infection or an uninfected control (not recorded which). Sequencing was performed on whole blood. The rearrangement joins TRBV6-2 or TRBV6-3 to TRBJ2-7; D is possibly TRBD1 or TRBD2 (5 bases each). The CDR3 region has the DNA TGTGCCAGCAGCCGGGGACACGAGCAGTACTTC. Its protein is CASSRGHEQYF.